These 18 T cell receptor beta chains share one sample of origin, sequenced in a study of blood T cell repertoires in COVID-19. The protocol was immunoSEQ multiplex PCR, while the TCRdb copy is restricted to in-frame clones and leaves out a portion. The sample has about 58,000 clones, just under 90% seen once. The sequenced sample consisted of peripheral blood. The receptors originated from a man aged 60 to 69 with acute or convalescent COVID-19.

The chain joins TRBV7-9 to TRBJ1-2, with unresolved D. The CDR3 sequence is 14 residues long. Germline assignment: CDR1 SEHNR and CDR2 FQNEAQ (reference sequence). V lost 4 bases to trimming and J lost 5 bases, with 14 bases between them. CDR3 sequence: CASSSERRGYGYTF. CDR3 sequence (DNA): TGTGCCAGCAGCTCAGAACGGCGGGGTTATGGCTACACCTTC.

The chain combines TRBV5-1 with TRBJ2-5; 11 nucleotides align to TRBD2. Germline V gene sequence: CDR1 SGHRS, CDR2 YFSETQ. This CDR3 region has 16 residues. Trimming at V came to 2 bases and at J to 5 bases, leaving 8 bases not matched to a gene. CDR3 DNA: TGCGCCAGCAGCTTTTGGGCTAGCGGGAGGCCGGAGACCCAGTACTTC. It yields the protein CASSFWASGRPETQYF.

The J gene is TRBJ1-5, the V gene TRBV24-1, with a possible D match to TRBD1 (5 bases). The germline V and J ends were trimmed by 5 bases and 4 bases, with 11 bases remaining between them. The CDR3 has 14 amino acids. Germline CDR1 is KGHDR and CDR2 is SFDVKD. CDR3 protein: CATSVSGGNQPQHF. As DNA, the CDR3 is TGTGCCACCAGTGTTTCTGGGGGGAATCAGCCCCAGCATTTT.

The genes are TRBV28 and TRBJ2-7, with 11 bases aligning to TRBD2. The CDR3 is made up of 14 amino acids. The germline V gene encodes CDR1 MDHEN and CDR2 SYDVKM. The V gene end was trimmed by 3 bases and the J gene end by 4 bases; junction bases not matched to a gene: 2. CDR3 amino acids: CASSFSGRGYEQYF. DNA for the CDR3: TGTGCCAGCAGTTTTAGCGGGAGGGGTTACGAGCAGTACTTC.

The chain employs TRBV28 and TRBJ2-1, with 12 bases lining up with TRBD2. CDR1 MDHEN and CDR2 SYDVKM come from the germline V gene. The CDR3 extends over 15 amino acids. V was pared by 5 bases and J by 8 bases, with 7 bases of the junction left unmatched. Here the CDR3 reads CASSRLAGAPHEQFF. The CDR3 nucleotides read TGTGCCAGCAGTAGACTAGCGGGAGCCCCCCATGAGCAGTTCTTC.

The V gene is TRBV3-1 (or the pseudogene TRBV3-2), the J gene TRBJ2-3; 9 nucleotides match TRBD1. Looked up from germline, CDR1 is LGHDT and CDR2 is YNNKEL (reference sequence). Trimming at V came to 1 base and at J to 5 bases, leaving 4 bases not matched to a gene. The CDR3 length is 15 residues. DNA of the CDR3: TGTGCCAGCAGCCAAGTACAGGGGGCGGGAGATACGCAGTATTTT. As protein: CASSQVQGAGDTQYF.

The V and J genes are TRBV19 and TRBJ2-2; 9 nucleotides match TRBD2. The ends lost 4 bases at V and 3 bases at J; junction bases unmatched: 3. This CDR3 region has 15 residues. In germline, CDR1 is LNHDA, CDR2 SQIVND (reference sequence). The CDR3 reads CASSKGGRDTGELFF. The CDR3 bases are TGTGCCAGTAGTAAGGGCGGGAGGGACACCGGGGAGCTGTTTTTT.

The V gene is TRBV6-4, the J gene TRBJ2-1; D possibly corresponds to TRBD2 (6 bases). V lost 4 bases, J lost 3 bases, and 10 bases lay in between. Germline CDR1 reads MRHNA; CDR2 reads SNTAGT. The CDR3 runs 14 residues. The chain's CDR3 is CASSVGTGYNEQFF. In DNA form, the CDR3 reads TGTGCCAGCAGTGTGGGGACTGGCTACAATGAGCAGTTCTTC.

J is TRBJ1-5 and V is TRBV19; 7 bases agree with TRBD1. Germline-derived CDR1 and CDR2 are LNHDA and SQIVND (reference sequence). The CDR3 covers 13 residues. The V and J ends lost 5 bases and 4 bases, in that order; junction bases with no gene match: 2. The CDR3 DNA follows: TGTGCCAGTAGTCCGGACAGGAATCAGCCCCAGCATTTT. This gives the protein CASSPDRNQPQHF.

The CDR3 loop is CASSPRESSYNEQFF. The CDR3 DNA reads TGTGCCAGCAGTCCGCGGGAGAGCTCCTACAATGAGCAGTTCTTC. The rearrangement uses TRBV27 and TRBJ2-1; TRBD2 matches 7 bases. Germline trimming cut 5 bases from V and 0 bases from J; bases unmatched to any gene: 4. The germline gives CDR1 MNHEY, CDR2 SMNVEV (reference sequence). This CDR3 contains 15 residues.

This clone was detected only a few times. This chain links TRBV5-6 with TRBJ1-1; D is unresolved. Germline V lookup: CDR1 SGHDT, CDR2 YYEEEE. The CDR3 has 16 residues. V was pared by 4 bases and J by 5 bases, with 21 bases between. The CDR3 bases are TGTGCCAGCAGCCCACGTTCCCTTGGGTCGGGGACTGAAGCTTTCTTT. Encoded protein: CASSPRSLGSGTEAFF.

This chain joins TRBV6-6 and TRBJ2-3, with D perhaps TRBD1 (6 bases). The V gene lost 10 bases and the J gene lost 2 bases, with 22 bases spanning the gap. CDR1 MNHNY and CDR2 SVGAGI come from the germline V gene (reference sequence). This CDR3 is built from 16 residues. The CDR3 DNA is TGTGCCACCAACGTACAGGGATTTACTTCCACAGATACGCAGTATTTT. It translates to CATNVQGFTSTDTQYF.

The rearrangement joins TRBV6-2 or TRBV6-3 to TRBJ2-1, with D possibly matching TRBD2 (6 bases). The CDR3 loop spans 16 amino acids. The germline gives CDR1 MNHEY, CDR2 SVGEGT. V was clipped by 5 bases and J by 0 bases, with 14 bases between them. The CDR3 region has the DNA TGTGCCAGCAGTCCATATAGCGGAAGCTCCTACAATGAGCAGTTCTTC. It translates to CASSPYSGSSYNEQFF.

The CDR3 protein is CASSPTDMNTEAFF. CDR3 DNA sequence: TGTGCCAGCTCACCAACAGATATGAACACTGAAGCTTTCTTT. The chain uses TRBV18 and TRBJ1-1; D gene unclear. V gave up 2 bases and J gave up 0 bases, with 7 bases separating them. Germline V lookup: CDR1 KGHSH, CDR2 LQKENI. The CDR3 is 14 residues long. Drawing the rest from reference TRBV18 and TRBJ1-1, the complete variable domain is NAGVMQNPRHLVRRRGQEARLRCSPMKGHSHVYWYRQLPEEGLKFMVYLQKENIIDESGMPKERFSAEFPKEGPSILRIQQVVRGDSAAYFCASSPTDMNTEAFFGQGTRLTVV.

The rearrangement links TRBV7-6 to TRBJ2-7; 9 bases line up with TRBD2. This CDR3 is built from 16 residues. Trimming at V came to 3 bases and at J to 0 bases, leaving 6 bases not matched to a gene. CDR1 and CDR2 from the germline V gene are SGHVS and FNYEAQ. The DNA of the CDR3 is TGTGCCAGCAGCTTTTCAAGCGGGGGGATCTCCTACGAGCAGTACTTC. This codes for CASSFSSGGISYEQYF.

The chain joins TRBV30 to TRBJ2-2; possibly TRBD1 for D (8 bases). CDR3 length: 14 amino acids. Looked up from germline, CDR1 is GTSNPN and CDR2 is SVGIG (reference sequence). CDR3 amino acids: CGRGTGLNTGELFF. Written as DNA, the CDR3 is TGTGGGCGGGGGACAGGCCTAAACACCGGGGAGCTGTTTTTT.

The V gene is TRBV7-9, the J gene TRBJ1-6; tentative D call: TRBD1 (6 bases). The CDR3 consists of 14 residues. The germline gives CDR1 SEHNR, CDR2 FQNEAQ (reference sequence). Deletions cut 5 bases from V and 9 bases from J, with 14 bases between. CDR3 in amino acids: CASSVHREGSPLHF. CDR3 in DNA: TGTGCCAGCAGCGTTCACAGGGAAGGTTCACCCCTCCACTTT.

The chain has TRBV3-1 (or the pseudogene TRBV3-2) and TRBJ2-3; 9 bases are a match to TRBD2. V shed 1 base, J shed 2 bases, and the junction held 13 bases outside the gene matches. This CDR3 region has 19 residues. Germline assignment: CDR1 LGHDT and CDR2 YNNKEL (reference sequence). The CDR3 DNA follows: TGTGCCAGCAGCCAAGTCGCCCTTGCTGCGGGAGGGGACACAGATACGCAGTATTTT. This encodes CASSQVALAAGGDTDTQYF.